The 10 T cell receptor beta chains below come from one sample, sequenced in a study of cytomegalovirus exposure and HLA in healthy donors. PCR amplification relied on 60 Vbeta primers (plus 13 Jbeta primers). Data came from immunoSEQ multiplex PCR; TCRdb stores just in-frame clones and leaves some out. The table records about 190,000 clones, around 87% of them present only once. Sequenced: PBMCs. The receptors originated from a young man in good health and CMV-seronegative.

The chain has TRBV7-2 and TRBJ2-4; D is perhaps TRBD2 (6 bases). Germline V gene sequence: CDR1 SGHTA, CDR2 FQGNSA. The CDR3 is 11 amino acids. The ends were cut back, 4 bases at V and 15 bases at J, with 13 bases in the middle. The CDR3 spells CASSSGLRGYF. CDR3 in DNA: TGTGCCAGCAGCTCGGGACTTAGAGGGTACTTC.

The V and J genes are TRBV7-8 and TRBJ1-5; unclear D gene. The germline CDR1 and CDR2 sequences are SGHVS and FQNEAQ. The CDR3 loop spans 12 amino acids. Deletions cut 0 bases from V and 6 bases from J, with 3 bases between. CDR3 in amino acids: CASSLASQPQHF. The CDR3 bases are TGTGCCAGCAGCTTAGCGAGTCAGCCCCAGCATTTT.

V is TRBV27 and J is TRBJ2-7; a possible D gene is TRBD2 (5 bases). Germline assignment: CDR1 MNHEY and CDR2 SMNVEV (reference sequence). Trimming removed 6 bases from V and 7 bases from J, with 19 bases in between. The CDR3 extends over 14 amino acids. The CDR3 DNA reads TGTGCCAGCAGACCTTCTACCCGAGGGTGGGAGCAGTACTTC. This codes for CASRPSTRGWEQYF.

The CDR3 DNA reads TGTGCCAGCAGAGTAACAGGGACCGTGGGCACTGAAGCTTTCTTT. It encodes CASRVTGTVGTEAFF. This chain joins TRBV6-5 and TRBJ1-1; maybe TRBD1 (6 bases). This CDR3 spans 15 amino acids. Germline CDR1 and CDR2: MNHEY and SVGAGI. V was clipped by 6 bases and J by 4 bases, with 18 bases between them.

The J gene is TRBJ2-7, the V gene TRBV4-1, with TRBD2 matching 15 bases. The CDR3 is 18 amino acids. Trimming cost V 4 bases and J 4 bases; bases outside gene matches: 11. Germline V gene data show CDR1 as MGHRA and CDR2 as YSYEKL. The CDR3 nucleotides read TGCGCCAGCAGCCCCATGCCCTCGGGACTAGCGGGAGGATACGAGCAGTACTTC. Its protein is CASSPMPSGLAGGYEQYF.

V usage is TRBV5-8 and J usage is TRBJ2-7, with unresolved D. Germline loops: CDR1 SGHTS, CDR2 YDEGEE. Deletions cut 4 bases from V and 3 bases from J, with 8 bases between. The CDR3 loop spans 12 amino acids. This CDR3 is CASSVSDYEQYF. The CDR3 DNA follows: TGTGCCAGCAGCGTCAGTGACTACGAGCAGTACTTC.

This clone was seen a few times. The genes are TRBV7-2 and TRBJ1-4, with D unresolved. V was shortened by 8 bases and J by 4 bases, with 14 bases between the two germline ends. The CDR3 is 14 amino acids. Germline V CDR1 and CDR2: SGHTA, FQGNSA. The CDR3 sequence: CASAYSGNNEKLFF. DNA of the CDR3: TGTGCCAGCGCCTACTCAGGAAATAATGAAAAACTGTTTTTT.

This chain joins TRBV5-1 and TRBJ2-5; 9 nucleotides align to TRBD2. The closer fit of TRBJ2-7 to the DNA end suggests the J call may be wrong. Germline V CDR1 and CDR2: SGHRS, YFSETQ. The CDR3 loop spans 17 amino acids. CDR3 bases: TGCGCCAGCAGCGTGCTAGCGGGAAGGGGGGGAACCTACGAGCAGTACTTC. Translation gives CASSVLAGRGGTYEQYF.

This chain connects TRBV18 to TRBJ2-7; D remains ambiguous. The CDR3 covers 14 residues. From germline, CDR1 is KGHSH and CDR2 LQKENI. V was shortened by 5 bases and J by 3 bases, with 14 bases between the two germline ends. In DNA form, the CDR3 reads TGTGCCAGCTCAGAACAGACCGAAGACTACGAGCAGTACTTC. It codes for CASSEQTEDYEQYF. Full variable domain (remainder filled in from reference TRBV18 and TRBJ2-7): NAGVMQNPRHLVRRRGQEARLRCSPMKGHSHVYWYRQLPEEGLKFMVYLQKENIIDESGMPKERFSAEFPKEGPSILRIQQVVRGDSAAYFCASSEQTEDYEQYFGPGTRLTVT.

CDR3 DNA: TGCGCCAGCAGCCAAGGGGTTTGGGGCACTGGAAACACCATATATTTT. It encodes CASSQGVWGTGNTIYF. The chain has TRBV4-3 and TRBJ1-3; D is perhaps TRBD1 (5 bases). The CDR3 loop spans 16 amino acids. CDR1 is LGHNA and CDR2 is YSLEER in the germline V gene. V dropped 1 base and J dropped 2 bases, with 12 bases sitting between them.